What follows are 10 T cell receptor beta chains derived from one specimen sequenced in a study of T-cell memory formation after mild COVID-19. TCRdb redid the calling of the 5' RACE reads with MiXCR, one entry per CDR3 protein. This sample has 150,000 to 200,000 distinct CDR3 sequences, with approximately 10% found just once. The sample consisted of PBMCs or a T cell subset sorted from them (not recorded which). The receptors derive from a young man who had mild COVID-19 (a few samples of this study predate the infection). Cell type and time point are not known.

The chain recombines TRBV9 with TRBJ2-5; a weak D match, TRBD1 (6 bases). V was shortened by 4 bases and J by 5 bases, with 18 bases between the two germline ends. CDR3 length equals 15 residues. The germline CDR1 and CDR2 sequences are SGDLS and YYNGEE. CDR3 region: CASSQYRVRGETQYF. The DNA of the CDR3 is TGTGCCAGCAGCCAGTACAGGGTCCGTGGGGAGACCCAGTACTTC.

The chain has TRBV4-2 and TRBJ2-6, with D unclear. This CDR3 contains 13 residues. Germline lookup yields CDR1 LGHNA and CDR2 YNFKEQ. V was cut by 1 base and J by 7 bases, with 5 bases left in between. The CDR3 DNA is TGTGCCAGCAGCCAAGTACAAGCCAACGTCCTGACTTTC. Its translation is CASSQVQANVLTF.

In its sample, this clonotype was seen a few times. The chain links TRBV7-2 to TRBJ1-2, with 7 bases aligning to TRBD1. The CDR3 extends over 16 amino acids. CDR1 is SGHTA, CDR2 FQGNSA, per germline. The trim removed 5 bases at V and 8 bases at J, leaving 17 bases unmatched. The CDR3 DNA sequence: TGTGCCAGCAGCCGAGAATTTAGACAGGGAGGAAGCGGCTACACCTTC. Encoded protein: CASSREFRQGGSGYTF.

The V call is TRBV18, the J call TRBJ2-4; possibly TRBD2 for D (5 bases). The CDR3 is made up of 13 amino acids. The germline V and J ends were trimmed by 8 bases and 4 bases, with 12 bases remaining between them. Germline CDR1 KGHSH, CDR2 LQKENI. Written as DNA, the CDR3 is TGTGCCAGCGCCGGACTTGGGAAAAACATTCAGTACTTC. Translating gives CASAGLGKNIQYF.

The CDR3 here is CASSLGDRENQPQHF. In nucleotides, the CDR3 is TGTGCCAGCAGCTTAGGGGACAGGGAAAATCAGCCCCAGCATTTT. The chain is built from TRBV7-9 and TRBJ1-5; 9 nucleotides align to TRBD1. The germline CDR1 and CDR2 sequences are SEHNR and FQNEAQ (reference sequence). V dropped 1 base and J dropped 4; count of bases not matched to a gene: 2. This CDR3 has 15 amino acids. The complete variable domain, with remaining parts taken from reference TRBV7-9 and TRBJ1-5, reads DTGVSQNPRHKITKRGQNVTFRCDPISEHNRLYWYRQTLGQGPEFLTYFQNEAQLEKSRLLSDRFSAERPKGSFSTLEIQRTEQGDSAMYLCASSLGDRENQPQHFGDGTRLSIL.

This rearrangement joins TRBV7-2 to TRBJ1-2; D is possibly TRBD1 (5 bases). The CDR3 sequence is 13 residues long. The germline V gene encodes CDR1 SGHTA and CDR2 FQGNSA. V dropped 3 bases and J dropped 7 bases, with 12 bases sitting between them. This CDR3 reads CASSFGGTGGYTF. CDR3 coding DNA: TGTGCCAGCAGCTTCGGTGGGACTGGTGGCTACACCTTC.

The chain links TRBV10-1 to TRBJ2-1; 13 bases are shared with TRBD2. Trimming took 6 bases from V and 5 from J; bases not matched to a gene: 7. CDR1 WNHNN and CDR2 SYGVQD come from the germline V gene (reference sequence). CDR3 length equals 16 residues. In DNA form, the CDR3 reads TGCGCCAGCAGCGAACTAGCGGGGGGGCCCCACAATGAGCAGTTCTTC. As protein: CASSELAGGPHNEQFF.

The chain couples TRBV5-1 to TRBJ2-2, with D tentatively TRBD2 (5 bases). Deletions cut 0 bases from V and 1 base from J, with 7 bases between. The CDR3 runs 15 residues. CDR1 SGHRS and CDR2 YFSETQ come from the germline V gene. CDR3 sequence (DNA): TGCGCCAGCAGCTTGGCCGGGATGAACACCGGGGAGCTGTTTTTT. Protein: CASSLAGMNTGELFF.

The CDR3 loop is CASSRTMTDTEQFF. The CDR3 bases are TGTGCCAGCAGCCGAACAATGACAGACACCGAGCAGTTCTTC. The chain is built from TRBV3-1 and TRBJ2-1; D is possibly TRBD1 (5 bases). The V end was cut by 4 bases, the J end by 10 bases, with 17 bases between. The CDR3 spans 14 residues. Per the germline V gene, CDR1 is LGHDT and CDR2 is YNNKEL (reference sequence).

This clonotype showed up just a few times. This sequence joins TRBV7-9 and TRBJ2-5, with a weak D call TRBD1 (6 bases). V lost 5 bases, J lost 5 bases, and 15 bases lay in between. CDR1 and CDR2 from the germline V gene are SEHNR and FQNEAQ (reference sequence). The CDR3 runs 14 residues. CDR3 coding DNA: TGTGCCAGCAGCCTGACGGGACACTGGGAGACCCAGTACTTC. This encodes CASSLTGHWETQYF.